A single sample is the source of the 17 T cell receptor beta chains below, sequenced in a study of CD8+CD57+ T cells in acquired aplastic anemia. Patients chosen for sequencing had CD8+CD57+ cells that had expanded, as shown by flow cytometry. TCR beta VDJ and CDR3 were profiled, and genomic DNA was the template. TCRdb re-analysed the reads in MiXCR, keeping a single row per CDR3 protein. The sample has approximately 98,000 distinct CDR3 sequences, 55% to 80% seen once. Sample: sorted CD4+, CD8+, or CD8+CD57+ T cells (not recorded which) from PBMCs. Receptors were obtained from a human donor with aplastic anemia.

The chain couples TRBV2 to TRBJ2-1; D tentatively reads TRBD1 or TRBD2 (6 bases each). V was clipped by 5 bases and J by 8 bases, with 10 bases between them. The germline V gene has CDR1 SNHLY and CDR2 FYNNEI. The CDR3 has 12 amino acids. The CDR3 reads CASSRGDYEQFF. CDR3 bases: TGTGCCAGCAGTAGGGGGGACTATGAGCAGTTCTTC.

The V and J genes are TRBV19 and TRBJ2-7, with a tentative D call TRBD2 (6 bases). CDR1 LNHDA and CDR2 SQIVND come from the germline V gene (reference sequence). This CDR3 contains 12 residues. V lost 9 bases, J lost 6 bases, and 15 bases lay in between. CDR3 nucleotides: TGTGCCAGCAGCCTCTCTAGCGCCGAGCAGTACTTC. It codes for CASSLSSAEQYF.

This chain connects TRBV20-1 to TRBJ2-7, with 7 bases lining up with TRBD1. There are 15 residues in the CDR3. V lost 3 bases and J lost 7; bases outside the gene matches: 15. Per germline, CDR1 DFQATT and CDR2 SNEGSKA (reference sequence). CDR3 nucleotide sequence: TGCAGTGCTAGGGTAAACGACAGGGCCGGTATAGAGCAGTACTTC. This codes for CSARVNDRAGIEQYF.

This clonotype came up a few times. V and J are TRBV19 and TRBJ2-3; 7 bases line up with TRBD2. From germline, CDR1 is LNHDA and CDR2 SQIVND (reference sequence). Unmatched junction bases numbered 3, after V lost 1 base and J lost 2 bases. The length of the CDR3 is 15 residues. CDR3 coding DNA: TGTGCCAGTAGTATAGGTCTAGCGGTCACAGATACGCAGTATTTT. Translating it yields CASSIGLAVTDTQYF.

The CDR3 here is CATSETGQGLSGELFF. CDR3 in DNA: TGTGCCACCAGTGAAACCGGACAGGGACTTTCCGGGGAGCTGTTTTTT. The J gene is TRBJ2-2, the V gene TRBV24-1; 8 bases match TRBD1. Trimming removed 4 bases from V and 6 bases from J; junction bases left unmatched: 9. This CDR3 is built from 16 residues. Germline lookup yields CDR1 KGHDR and CDR2 SFDVKD.

The rearrangement links TRBV12-5 to TRBJ1-5, with D unclear. V dropped 7 bases and J dropped 5 bases, with 15 bases sitting between them. The CDR3 runs 14 residues. Germline-derived CDR1 and CDR2 are LGHNT and FRNRAP. CDR3 region: CASALGSWDQPQHF. CDR3 in DNA: TGTGCTAGTGCCCTCGGGTCTTGGGATCAGCCCCAGCATTTT.

This clonotype was seen ten or more times. The gene calls are TRBV3-1 and TRBJ2-1; no clear D. Germline V CDR1 and CDR2: LGHDT, YNNKEL (reference sequence). Trimming shortened V by 0 bases and J by 3 bases, and 12 bases separated the two germline ends. The CDR3 is 16 residues long. CDR3 sequence reads: CASSQDNQEFYNEQFF. The CDR3 coding sequence is TGTGCCAGCAGCCAAGATAACCAGGAATTCTACAATGAGCAGTTCTTC.

The V call is TRBV4-1, the J call TRBJ1-2, with D possibly TRBD1 on 5 matching bases. V gave up 1 base and J gave up 4 bases, with 19 bases separating them. The germline V gene has CDR1 MGHRA and CDR2 YSYEKL. The CDR3 has 17 amino acids. The CDR3 loop is CASSQVSGPRPFYGYTF. CDR3 in DNA: TGCGCCAGCAGCCAAGTGTCAGGGCCACGTCCCTTCTATGGCTACACCTTC.

The chain carries TRBV13 and TRBJ2-7; D is ambiguous. Trimming removed 6 bases from V and 2 bases from J, with 14 bases in between. The CDR3 runs 14 residues. Germline values: CDR1 PRHDT, CDR2 FYEKMQ (reference sequence). CDR3: CASSWSSFPYEQYF. As DNA, the CDR3 is TGTGCCAGCAGTTGGAGTAGCTTTCCCTACGAGCAGTACTTC.

With respect to this clonotype: One end of the junction varies from germline; a read error may be responsible. The rearrangement uses TRBV25-1 and TRBJ2-2; the D call may be TRBD1 or TRBD2 (5 bases each). CDR1 and CDR2 from the germline V gene are MGHDK and SYGVNS. The CDR3 has 14 residues. DNA for the CDR3: TGTGCCGGCAGTGAGGGGAGGAACACCGGGGAGCTGTTTTTT. Translation: CAGSEGRNTGELFF.

The rearrangement uses TRBV10-3 and TRBJ2-7, with D possibly TRBD2 on 5 matching bases. The V gene lost 7 bases and the J gene lost 5 bases, with 18 bases spanning the gap. Germline V lookup: CDR1 ENHRY, CDR2 SYGVKD. The CDR3 extends over 14 amino acids. CDR3 amino acids: CAINSGVGAHEQYF. CDR3 coding DNA: TGTGCCATCAACTCCGGGGTCGGCGCCCACGAGCAGTACTTC.

Turning to this clonotype: Compared with germline, one end of the junction differs, possibly owing to a read error. V usage is TRBV6-4 and J usage is TRBJ2-1, with 10 bases matching TRBD2. There are 14 residues in the CDR3. Per the germline V gene, CDR1 is MRHNA and CDR2 is SNTAGT. CDR3 nucleotide sequence: TGTGCCAGCAGTGGAGCGGGGGGGTTCAATGAACAGTTCTTC. Its translation is CASSGAGGFNEQFF.

This clonotype was detected once. This chain connects TRBV19 to TRBJ1-5; D is perhaps TRBD1 (6 bases). The CDR3 extends over 12 amino acids. V lost 7 bases and J lost 5, with 9 bases in between. Germline V gene sequence: CDR1 LNHDA, CDR2 SQIVND (reference sequence). CDR3 nucleotide sequence: TGTGCCAGTAAACAGGGTGATCAGCCCCAGCATTTT. Protein: CASKQGDQPQHF.

The chain recombines TRBV20-1 with TRBJ2-1, with D uncertain. The CDR3 runs 11 residues. The germline V and J ends were trimmed by 5 bases and 9 bases, with 11 bases remaining between them. Germline CDR1 is DFQATT and CDR2 is SNEGSKA (reference sequence). CDR3 sequence reads: CSASRATEQFF. CDR3 in DNA: TGCAGTGCTTCTAGGGCCACTGAGCAGTTCTTC.

The chain combines TRBV24-1 with TRBJ2-5, with D tentatively TRBD2 (5 bases). V gave up 4 bases and J gave up 5 bases, with 16 bases separating them. CDR1 KGHDR and CDR2 SFDVKD come from the germline V gene. The CDR3 is 15 amino acids. CDR3 coding DNA: TGTGCCACCAGTGACCCCGTGCAGACGGGGGAGACCCAGTACTTC. It specifies CATSDPVQTGETQYF.

V gene TRBV2 combines with J gene TRBJ2-7; 9 bases fit TRBD1. Per the germline V gene, CDR1 is SNHLY and CDR2 is FYNNEI. V trimming: 8 bases; J trimming: 0 bases; junction bases outside the gene matches: 5. This CDR3 is built from 14 residues. The CDR3 nucleotides are TGTGCCAGCCACCGGGACAGGGCCTCCTACGAGCAGTACTTC. Its translation is CASHRDRASYEQYF.

CDR3 sequence (DNA): TGTGCCAGCATCGGGGCGGACTACGAGCAGTACTTC. It is translated as CASIGADYEQYF. This sequence joins TRBV7-9 and TRBJ2-7; D possibly matches TRBD1 or TRBD2 (5 bases each). Germline V CDR1 and CDR2: SEHNR, FQNEAQ (reference sequence). There are 12 residues in the CDR3. Trimming took off 7 bases at V and 3 bases at J, with 10 bases between the two ends.